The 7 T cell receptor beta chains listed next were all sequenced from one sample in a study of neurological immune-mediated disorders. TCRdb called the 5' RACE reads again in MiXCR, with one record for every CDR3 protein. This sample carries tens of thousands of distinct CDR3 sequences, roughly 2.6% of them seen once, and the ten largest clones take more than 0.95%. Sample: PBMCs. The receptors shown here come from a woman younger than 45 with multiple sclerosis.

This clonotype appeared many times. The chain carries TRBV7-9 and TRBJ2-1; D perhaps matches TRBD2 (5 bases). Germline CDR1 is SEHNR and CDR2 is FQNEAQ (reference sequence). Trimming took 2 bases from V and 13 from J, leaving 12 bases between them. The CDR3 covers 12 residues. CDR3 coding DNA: TGTGCCAGCAGCTTAATCCCGGGAATTCAGTTCTTC. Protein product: CASSLIPGIQFF.

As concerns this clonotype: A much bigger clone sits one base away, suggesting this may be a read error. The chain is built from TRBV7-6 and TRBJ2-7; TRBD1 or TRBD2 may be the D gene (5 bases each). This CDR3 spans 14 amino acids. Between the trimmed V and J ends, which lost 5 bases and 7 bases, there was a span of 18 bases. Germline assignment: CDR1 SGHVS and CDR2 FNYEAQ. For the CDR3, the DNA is TGTGCCAGCAGCAGGGACCTCAGTGTTAAAGAGCAGTACTTC. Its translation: CASSRDLSVKEQYF.

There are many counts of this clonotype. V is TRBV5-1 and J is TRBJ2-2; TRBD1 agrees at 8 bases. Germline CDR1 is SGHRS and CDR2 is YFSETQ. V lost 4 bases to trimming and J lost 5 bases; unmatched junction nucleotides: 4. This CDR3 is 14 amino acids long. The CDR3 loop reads CASSPDRETGELFF. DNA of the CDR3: TGCGCCAGCAGCCCGGACAGGGAAACCGGGGAGCTGTTTTTT.

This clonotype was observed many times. CDR3 residues: CSARGSTKGGHNEQFF. The CDR3 DNA reads TGCAGTGCTAGAGGGTCTACTAAGGGCGGACACAATGAGCAGTTCTTC. The rearrangement uses TRBV20-1 and TRBJ2-1; no clear D. CDR3 length: 16 amino acids. Per germline, CDR1 DFQATT and CDR2 SNEGSKA (reference sequence). Trimming cost V 1 base and J 5 bases, with 18 bases left between them.

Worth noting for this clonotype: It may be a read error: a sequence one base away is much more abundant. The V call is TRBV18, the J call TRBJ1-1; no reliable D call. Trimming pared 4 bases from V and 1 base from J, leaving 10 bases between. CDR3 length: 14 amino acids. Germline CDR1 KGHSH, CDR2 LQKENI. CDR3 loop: CASSQLQENTEAFF. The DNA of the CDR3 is TGTGCCAGCTCACAACTTCAAGAGAACACTGAAGCTTTCTTT.

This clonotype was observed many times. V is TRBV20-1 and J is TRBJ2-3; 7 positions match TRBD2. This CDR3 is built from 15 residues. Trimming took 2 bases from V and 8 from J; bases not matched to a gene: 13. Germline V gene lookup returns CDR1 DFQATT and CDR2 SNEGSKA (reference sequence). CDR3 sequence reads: CSARPLGRESVTQYF. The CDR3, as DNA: TGCAGTGCTAGACCCCTGGGGCGGGAGAGTGTTACGCAGTATTTT.

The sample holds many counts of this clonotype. The chain's CDR3 is CSVGTGSQLNEQFF. Here the CDR3 DNA reads TGCAGCGTTGGGACAGGCTCCCAATTGAATGAGCAGTTCTTC. This chain uses TRBV29-1 with TRBJ2-1; 7 bases match TRBD1. With V trimmed by 4 bases and J by 7 bases, 10 bases remained unmatched. Germline V CDR1 and CDR2: SQVTM, ANQGSEA. The CDR3 has 14 residues.